This passage covers 21 T cell receptor beta chains from one sample sequenced in a study of neurological immune-mediated disorders. Each CDR3 protein gets one entry after TCRdb re-called the 5' RACE reads with MiXCR. The table records about 60,000 distinct CDR3 sequences, more than 3% of them present only once. The sequenced material came from PBMCs. The source of these receptors is a woman aged 60-75 years with multiple sclerosis.

To note about this clonotype: The conserved phenylalanine or tryptophan normally closing the CDR3 is absent here, so this likely arose from a read error. V and J are TRBV4-1 and TRBJ2-7; the D gene is possibly TRBD1 (5 bases). CDR1 is MGHRA, CDR2 YSYEKL, per germline. Trimming took off 0 bases at V and 3 bases at J, with 12 bases between the two ends. CDR3 length: 15 residues. This CDR3 reads CASSQEPAGFYEQYN. As DNA, the CDR3 is TGCGCCAGCAGCCAAGAACCCGCAGGGTTCTACGAGCAGTACAAC.

The table lists this clonotype with many counts. The J gene is TRBJ2-2, the V gene TRBV5-1, with TRBD1 identical over 7 bases. Looked up from germline, CDR1 is SGHRS and CDR2 is YFSETQ. The CDR3 is made up of 16 amino acids. V shed 4 bases, J shed 0 bases, and the junction held 6 bases outside the gene matches. CDR3 sequence: CASSPSGQTNTGELFF. For the CDR3, the DNA is TGCGCCAGCAGCCCCTCGGGACAGACGAACACCGGGGAGCTGTTTTTT.

The sample holds many counts of this clonotype. The chain links TRBV7-2 to TRBJ1-5, with 7 bases fitting TRBD1. Germline V gene data show CDR1 as SGHTA and CDR2 as FQGNSA. This CDR3 spans 15 amino acids. Trimming removed 5 bases from V and 5 bases from J; junction bases left unmatched: 9. Written as DNA, the CDR3 is TGTGCCAGCAGCGTCGACAGGGCTAGTTATCAGCCCCAGCATTTT. This translates into CASSVDRASYQPQHF.

This clonotype has a count of ten or more. This chain links TRBV28 with TRBJ2-3; D is uncertain. Germline V lookup: CDR1 MDHEN, CDR2 SYDVKM. V lost 3 bases and J 0 bases, leaving 13 bases between the germline ends. This CDR3 spans 16 amino acids. CDR3 sequence: CASSFIEHASTDTQYF. The CDR3, as DNA: TGTGCCAGCAGTTTTATAGAACATGCTAGCACAGATACGCAGTATTTT.

This clonotype was counted ten times or more. J is TRBJ2-5 and V is TRBV7-8; D is possibly TRBD1 (5 bases). In germline, CDR1 is SGHVS, CDR2 FQNEAQ. V shed 7 bases and J shed 2 bases, with 20 bases lying between them. The CDR3 is made up of 16 amino acids. CDR3 DNA sequence: TGTGCCAGCATCGACAGCACCACGAAGTCACAAGAGACCCAGTACTTC. It codes for CASIDSTTKSQETQYF.

There are many counts of this clonotype. The chain recombines TRBV28 with TRBJ1-5; TRBD1 might be the D (6 bases). Trimming removed 5 bases from V and 2 bases from J, with 13 bases in between. Germline V CDR1 and CDR2: MDHEN, SYDVKM. The CDR3 runs 15 residues. As DNA, the CDR3 is TGTGCCAGCAGTCTTGGGGGGCCTCGCAATCAGCCCCAGCATTTT. It encodes CASSLGGPRNQPQHF. Looking up the rest from reference TRBV28 and TRBJ1-5 gives the full variable domain: DVKVTQSSRYLVKRTGEKVFLECVQDMDHENMFWYRQDPGLGLRLIYFSYDVKMKEKGDIPEGYSVSREKKERFSLILESASTNQTSMYLCASSLGGPRNQPQHFGDGTRLSIL.

This clonotype was detected only a few times. The chain combines TRBV2 with TRBJ1-4, with D unresolved. Germline-derived CDR1 and CDR2 are SNHLY and FYNNEI. This CDR3 contains 14 residues. Trimming stripped 4 bases from V and 0 bases from J, with 6 bases between. CDR3 residues: CASSGTATNEKLFF. The CDR3 DNA sequence: TGTGCCAGCAGTGGAACGGCAACTAATGAAAAACTGTTTTTT.

This clonotype appeared many times. The V and J genes are TRBV7-2 and TRBJ1-5; D is perhaps TRBD1 (6 bases). With 4 bases removed from V and 4 bases from J, the gap between germline ends came to 17 bases. Germline CDR1 reads SGHTA; CDR2 reads FQGNSA. This CDR3 is 16 amino acids long. CDR3 nucleotides: TGTGCCAGCAGCTCTAGGGGGACCGCCGGTAATCAGCCCCAGCATTTT. This gives the protein CASSSRGTAGNQPQHF.

Many counts were recorded for this clonotype. The J gene is TRBJ2-7, the V gene TRBV5-1, with a tentative D call TRBD1 (6 bases). The V and J ends lost 3 bases and 2 bases respectively, with 15 bases between them. Germline V gives CDR1 SGHRS, CDR2 YFSETQ. This CDR3 has 15 residues. The CDR3 DNA sequence: TGCGCCAGCAGCTCTCAAGGGGGTGAAACCTACGAGCAGTACTTC. This sequence encodes CASSSQGGETYEQYF.

This clonotype was seen at least ten times. This chain links TRBV5-6 with TRBJ1-4; 7 bases fit TRBD1. This CDR3 is 16 amino acids long. Germline CDR1 reads SGHDT; CDR2 reads YYEEEE. The trim removed 4 bases at V and 3 bases at J, leaving 9 bases unmatched. The chain's CDR3 is CASSPYRQGANEKLFF. DNA for the CDR3: TGTGCCAGCAGCCCGTATCGGCAGGGGGCTAATGAAAAACTGTTTTTT.

This clonotype was recorded many times. The gene calls are TRBV12-3 or TRBV12-4 and TRBJ1-6; TRBD1 agrees at 7 bases. V lost 4 bases to trimming and J lost 10 bases; unmatched junction nucleotides: 4. This CDR3 region has 13 residues. The CDR3 sequence: CASSSNRGSPLHF. Here the CDR3 DNA reads TGTGCCAGCAGTTCGAACAGGGGATCACCCCTCCACTTT.

This clonotype showed up just a few times. CDR3 DNA sequence: TGTGCCAGCAGTGACGTCCTAGGCAGGAGGAACGAGCAGTACTTC. It specifies CASSDVLGRRNEQYF. The chain has TRBV6-6 and TRBJ2-7; TRBD2 might be the D (5 bases). Trimming left V 5 bases short and J 5 bases short, with 19 bases between. Germline CDR1 and CDR2: MNHNY and SVGAGI (reference sequence). The CDR3 covers 15 residues.

In this sample, this clonotype turned up many times. The J gene is TRBJ2-7, the V gene TRBV18, with 9 bases matching TRBD1. The CDR3 is made up of 14 amino acids. J gave up 3 bases and V 6 bases, and 6 bases lay outside the gene matches. CDR1 KGHSH and CDR2 LQKENI come from the germline V gene. CDR3 nucleotides: TGTGCCAGCTCTCCCGGGACAGGGTACTACGAGCAGTACTTC. It encodes CASSPGTGYYEQYF.

This clonotype occurred many times. The chain recombines TRBV20-1 with TRBJ2-7; 8 nucleotides match TRBD1. Per the germline V gene, CDR1 is DFQATT and CDR2 is SNEGSKA (reference sequence). This CDR3 is 14 amino acids long. The V gene end was trimmed by 3 bases and the J gene end by 3 bases; junction bases not matched to a gene: 7. For the CDR3, the DNA is TGCAGTGCTAGTGTGGGACAGGATGTCTACGAGCAGTACTTC. It is translated as CSASVGQDVYEQYF.

The table lists this clonotype with many counts. The chain carries TRBV11-2 and TRBJ2-1; 7 bases align to TRBD2. The CDR3 spans 16 residues. Trimming at V came to 3 bases and at J to 3 bases, leaving 8 bases not matched to a gene. From germline, CDR1 is SGHAT and CDR2 FQNNGV. The CDR3 here is CASSFSREAVYNEQFF. The CDR3 nucleotides read TGTGCCAGCAGCTTCTCTCGGGAGGCGGTCTACAATGAGCAGTTCTTC.

This clonotype was observed at least ten times. The V gene is TRBV20-1, the J gene TRBJ1-1; no definite D call. Germline-derived CDR1 and CDR2 are DFQATT and SNEGSKA (reference sequence). V lost 1 base to trimming and J lost 0 bases, with 12 bases between them. This CDR3 contains 15 residues. CDR3 in DNA: TGCAGTGCTAGAGGTAAAGGCCCGATGAACACTGAAGCTTTCTTT. Its protein is CSARGKGPMNTEAFF.

Within the sample, this clonotype is medium-sized (0.01 to 0.1%). The chain carries TRBV5-1 and TRBJ1-1; D gene uncertain. The CDR3 runs 11 residues. V lost 0 bases, J lost 11 bases, and 8 bases lay in between. Germline V gene sequence: CDR1 SGHRS, CDR2 YFSETQ. CDR3 in DNA: TGCGCCAGCAGCTTGGCTTCGGTGGCTTTCTTT. As protein: CASSLASVAFF.

This clonotype was counted many times. J is TRBJ2-7 and V is TRBV5-1; 9 bases are a match to TRBD1. With 5 bases clipped from V and 3 bases from J, the junction kept 6 bases outside the gene matches. The CDR3 runs 14 residues. CDR1 is SGHRS and CDR2 is YFSETQ in the germline V gene. This CDR3 reads CASRGTGRIYEQYF. The CDR3 DNA reads as TGCGCCAGCAGGGGGACAGGGAGGATCTACGAGCAGTACTTC.

This clonotype was seen ten or more times. The CDR3 sequence is CASSSTRGNNEKLFF. The CDR3 nucleotides are TGTGCCAGCAGTTCGACCAGGGGTAATAATGAAAAACTGTTTTTT. This rearrangement joins TRBV12-3 or TRBV12-4 to TRBJ1-4; D may be TRBD1 (6 bases). The CDR3 is 15 residues long. Trimming pared 4 bases from V and 4 bases from J, leaving 13 bases between.

This clonotype was counted between two and nine times. This clone may be a read error of a much larger clone one base away. A read error is likely, as this CDR3 ends without the conserved phenylalanine or tryptophan. The genes are TRBV30 and TRBJ2-1; D may be TRBD1 or TRBD2 (6 bases each). The CDR3 sequence is 10 residues long. The germline V and J ends were trimmed by 5 bases and 9 bases, with 8 bases remaining between them. The germline gives CDR1 GTSNPN, CDR2 SVGIG (reference sequence). This chain's CDR3 is CAWGGGEQFC. The CDR3, as DNA: TGTGCCTGGGGAGGGGGTGAGCAGTTCTGC.

This clonotype was seen many times. This sequence joins TRBV28 and TRBJ2-2; TRBD2 matches at 9 bases. V shed 7 bases and J 4 bases; nucleotides not matched to a gene: 7. Germline V CDR1 and CDR2: MDHEN, SYDVKM. The CDR3 totals 15 residues. CDR3 sequence: CASTSGMKRTGELFF. In DNA form, the CDR3 reads TGTGCCAGCACTAGCGGGATGAAGCGCACCGGGGAGCTGTTTTTT.